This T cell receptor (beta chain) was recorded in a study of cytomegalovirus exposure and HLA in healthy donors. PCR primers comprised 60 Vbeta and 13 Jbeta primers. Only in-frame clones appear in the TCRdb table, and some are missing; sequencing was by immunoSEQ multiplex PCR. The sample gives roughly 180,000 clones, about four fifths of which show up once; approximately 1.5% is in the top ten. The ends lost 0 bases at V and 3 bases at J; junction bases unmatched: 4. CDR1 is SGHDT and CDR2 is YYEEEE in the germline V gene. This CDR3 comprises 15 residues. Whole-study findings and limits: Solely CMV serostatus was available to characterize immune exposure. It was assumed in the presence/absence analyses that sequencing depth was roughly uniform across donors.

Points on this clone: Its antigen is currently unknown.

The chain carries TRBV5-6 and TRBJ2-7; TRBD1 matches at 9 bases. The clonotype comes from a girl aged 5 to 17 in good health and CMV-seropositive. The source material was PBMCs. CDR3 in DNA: TGTGCCAGCAGCTTGGGGGGACAGGGTCACTACGAGCAGTACTTC. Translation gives CASSLGGQGHYEQYF.